This entry lists 21 T cell receptor beta chains sequenced from one sample in a study of T cell repertoires in aging, cancer and after chemotherapy. Rearranged V-D-J TRB sequences were amplified with a mixed TRB-A/B primer pool. TCRdb processed the multiplex PCR reads anew with MiXCR; each CDR3 protein has one entry. The sample records around 1,800 distinct CDR3 sequences, about 50% being singletons. TCR beta rearrangements were amplified from peripheral blood genomic DNA. The sample taken for sequencing was blood. These receptors were collected from a human donor with a blood cancer.

The rearrangement joins TRBV6-1 to TRBJ1-2; D might be TRBD1 (5 bases). This CDR3 is 13 amino acids long. V shed 5 bases and J shed 7 bases, with 14 bases lying between them. The germline CDR1 and CDR2 sequences are MNHNS and SASEGT. Here the CDR3 DNA reads TGTGCCAGCAGTAGGACCCGGGACGGTGGCTACACCTTC. Protein sequence: CASSRTRDGGYTF.

The chain joins TRBV5-5 to TRBJ2-7; weak D call: TRBD1 (5 bases). V gave up 2 bases and J gave up 6 bases, with 12 bases separating them. This CDR3 is built from 13 residues. Per germline, CDR1 SGHKS and CDR2 YYEKEE (reference sequence). CDR3 loop: CASSLLTDSEQYF. DNA of the CDR3: TGTGCCAGCAGCTTACTCACCGACAGCGAGCAGTACTTC.

This clonotype was picked up a small number of times. This chain uses TRBV19 with TRBJ2-2; TRBD2 agrees at 14 bases. V was pared by 6 bases and J by 8 bases, with 8 bases of the junction left unmatched. The germline CDR1 and CDR2 sequences are LNHDA and SQIVND (reference sequence). The CDR3 is made up of 16 amino acids. CDR3 residues: CASRRGLAGVRGELFF. The CDR3 DNA is TGTGCCAGTAGGAGGGGACTAGCGGGAGTACGAGGGGAGCTGTTTTTT.

This clonotype is categorized as medium-sized. The rearrangement joins TRBV29-1 to TRBJ2-1; no clear D. Germline lookup yields CDR1 SQVTM and CDR2 ANQGSEA. The V gene lost 4 bases and the J gene lost 8 bases, with 15 bases spanning the gap. There are 13 residues in the CDR3. CDR3 sequence: CSVVGPLSDEQFF. The CDR3 DNA follows: TGCAGCGTTGTTGGGCCCCTAAGCGATGAGCAGTTCTTC.

This clonotype was observed a handful of times. V usage is TRBV6-6 and J usage is TRBJ2-1, with 12 bases fitting TRBD2. Trimming at V came to 2 bases and at J to 16 bases, leaving 9 bases not matched to a gene. This CDR3 comprises 14 residues. Germline lookup yields CDR1 MNHNY and CDR2 SVGAGI (reference sequence). CDR3 in amino acids: CASSYDSGLAGRFF. CDR3 bases: TGTGCCAGCAGTTACGATTCCGGACTAGCGGGACGATTCTTC.

The chain joins TRBV23-1 to TRBJ1-1, with TRBD1 identical over 9 bases. Being an ORF, TRBV23-1 has a function that is uncertain. This CDR3 is 13 amino acids long. The V and J ends lost 7 bases and 4 bases, in that order; junction bases with no gene match: 4. CDR3 sequence (DNA): TGCGCCAGCACAGACAGGGGGAGCACTGAAGCTTTCTTT. This encodes CASTDRGSTEAFF.

This clonotype has more than one count but fewer than ten. The CDR3 DNA reads as TGTGCCACCAGTCCGGACAGGGCGAGGACCGGGGAGCTGTTTTTT. The encoded protein is CATSPDRARTGELFF. The chain couples TRBV15 to TRBJ2-2; 8 nucleotides match TRBD1. Germline V gene lookup returns CDR1 LNHNV and CDR2 YYDKDF (reference sequence). This CDR3 is 15 amino acids long. V lost 6 bases, J lost 5 bases, and 8 bases stayed unmatched.

The CDR3 DNA follows: TGTGCCAGCAGTTACACGGGAACCTACGAGCAGTACTTC. Translating it yields CASSYTGTYEQYF. The gene calls are TRBV6-5 and TRBJ2-7; a possible D gene is TRBD2 (5 bases). CDR1 and CDR2 from the germline V gene are MNHEY and SVGAGI. This CDR3 comprises 13 residues. V lost 2 bases and J 2 bases, leaving 7 bases between the germline ends.

CDR3 protein: CASSISAGIEQYF. The DNA of the CDR3 is TGTGCCAGTAGTATAAGTGCCGGGATCGAGCAGTACTTC. The chain is built from TRBV19 and TRBJ2-7; D is possibly TRBD2 (5 bases). The CDR3 extends over 13 amino acids. Trimming took off 2 bases at V and 6 bases at J, with 11 bases between the two ends. Germline CDR1 is LNHDA and CDR2 is SQIVND (reference sequence).

The chain recombines TRBV6-5 with TRBJ1-1; D is ambiguous. V was cut by 8 bases and J by 3 bases, with 13 bases left in between. Germline values: CDR1 MNHEY, CDR2 SVGAGI. CDR3 length equals 13 residues. The chain's CDR3 is CASVSFGDTEAFF. The CDR3 nucleotides are TGTGCCAGCGTCAGTTTCGGGGACACTGAAGCTTTCTTT.

There are a few counts of this clonotype. The chain combines TRBV29-1 with TRBJ2-7; D is perhaps TRBD1 (6 bases). V was shortened by 4 bases and J by 1 base, with 11 bases between the two germline ends. There are 13 residues in the CDR3. Germline V lookup: CDR1 SQVTM, CDR2 ANQGSEA. The CDR3 sequence: CSVGITGSYEQYF. The CDR3 nucleotides are TGCAGCGTTGGGATCACAGGGTCCTACGAGCAGTACTTC.

The chain carries TRBV19 and TRBJ2-7, with a weak D call TRBD2 (5 bases). Trimming left V 7 bases short and J 6 bases short, with 16 bases between. This CDR3 contains 13 residues. Germline V gene lookup returns CDR1 LNHDA and CDR2 SQIVND (reference sequence). The CDR3 reads CASTWTGGGEQYF. The CDR3 bases are TGTGCCAGTACCTGGACGGGTGGAGGCGAGCAGTACTTC.

This clonotype occurred a few times. The V and J genes are TRBV27 and TRBJ2-1, with D unresolved. The CDR3 is 15 residues long. Germline assignment: CDR1 MNHEY and CDR2 SMNVEV (reference sequence). V lost 3 bases to trimming and J lost 3 bases, with 12 bases between them. The CDR3 sequence is CASSFSATNYNEQFF. CDR3 sequence (DNA): TGTGCCAGCAGTTTTTCGGCGACCAACTACAATGAGCAGTTCTTC.

This clonotype was seen more than once but under ten times. The CDR3, as DNA: TGCGCCAGCAGCTTAACCTCCCAGGGTCCGCAAGAGACCCAGTACTTC. It encodes CASSLTSQGPQETQYF. V and J are TRBV5-1 and TRBJ2-5; D is perhaps TRBD1 (5 bases). With 2 bases removed from V and 2 bases from J, the gap between germline ends came to 16 bases. CDR1 and CDR2 (germline): SGHRS, YFSETQ. This CDR3 comprises 16 residues.

This clonotype was found once. The genes are TRBV4-3 and TRBJ1-4; D gene ambiguous. Trimming removed 1 base from V and 4 bases from J, with 10 bases in between. There are 15 residues in the CDR3. Germline CDR1 and CDR2: LGHNA and YSLEER. The CDR3 DNA is TGCGCCAGCAGCCAAGGAGCCAGCCATAATGAAAAACTGTTTTTT. It translates to CASSQGASHNEKLFF.

The V call is TRBV6-2 or TRBV6-3, the J call TRBJ2-7; TRBD1 is a possible D gene (6 bases). Trimming shortened V by 4 bases and J by 5 bases, and 15 bases separated the two germline ends. The CDR3 consists of 14 residues. CDR1 is MNHEY, CDR2 SVGEGT, per germline. The CDR3 is CASSSPGQSHEQYF. The CDR3 DNA follows: TGTGCCAGCAGTTCCCCTGGACAGTCCCACGAGCAGTACTTC.

The table lists this clonotype with a few counts. The chain combines TRBV29-1 with TRBJ2-7; D call uncertain. The ends were cut back, 4 bases at V and 1 base at J, with 5 bases in the middle. Germline-derived CDR1 and CDR2 are SQVTM and ANQGSEA. This CDR3 is 11 amino acids long. In nucleotides, the CDR3 is TGCAGCGTTGTACTATCCTACGAGCAGTACTTC. Translated: CSVVLSYEQYF.

The gene calls are TRBV7-2 and TRBJ1-2; D unresolved. The germline gives CDR1 SGHTA, CDR2 FQGNSA. Between the trimmed V and J ends, which lost 0 bases and 2 bases, there was a span of 10 bases. The CDR3 extends over 15 amino acids. The DNA of the CDR3 is TGTGCCAGCAGCTTAGCGCTCTCGGGGAACTATGGCTACACCTTC. Its protein product is CASSLALSGNYGYTF. The variable domain in full, completed from reference TRBV7-2 and TRBJ1-2, reads GAGVSQSPSNKVTEKGKDVELRCDPISGHTALYWYRQSLGQGLEFLIYFQGNSAPDKSGLPSDRFSAERTGGSVSTLTIQRTQQEDSAVYLCASSLALSGNYGYTFGSGTRLTVV.

The chain combines TRBV27 with TRBJ2-3; 12 bases map to TRBD2. The CDR3 covers 15 residues. V was clipped by 6 bases and J by 8 bases; unmatched bases: 9. Looked up from germline, CDR1 is MNHEY and CDR2 is SMNVEV (reference sequence). For the CDR3, the DNA is TGTGCCAGCAGAGAGAGGACTAGCGGGATAGGTACGCAGTATTTT. Protein sequence: CASRERTSGIGTQYF.

The gene calls are TRBV19 and TRBJ1-1, with D maybe TRBD1 (6 bases). The V gene lost 7 bases and the J gene lost 11 bases, with 29 bases spanning the gap. Germline values: CDR1 LNHDA, CDR2 SQIVND (reference sequence). The CDR3 contains 16 residues. Written as DNA, the CDR3 is TGTGCCAGTAAGGTAATGGGGGCGGATCCAACAAACAGGGCTTTCTTT. It encodes CASKVMGADPTNRAFF.

This chain uses TRBV6-2 or TRBV6-3 with TRBJ2-2; unclear D gene. The ends were cut back, 6 bases at V and 1 base at J, with 3 bases in the middle. The CDR3 runs to 12 residues. Germline V lookup: CDR1 MNHEY, CDR2 SVGEGT. The CDR3 region is CASRMNTGELFF. CDR3 in DNA: TGTGCCAGCAGAATGAACACCGGGGAGCTGTTTTTT.